The next 25 T cell receptor beta chains were all read from a single sample in a study of identical twins. TCRdb re-called the 5' RACE reads with MiXCR, one entry per CDR3 protein. The sample carries a few hundred thousand distinct CDR3 sequences, roughly an eighth recorded once. The same sample was also used in a study of yellow fever vaccine responses in identical twins.

Sequencing was performed on CD4+ T cells sorted from blood. These receptors were obtained from a woman aged 18-29 years in good health.

This chain uses TRBV7-8 with TRBJ2-7; perhaps TRBD1 as D (6 bases). CDR1 is SGHVS and CDR2 is FQNEAQ in the germline V gene. This CDR3 spans 15 amino acids. Trimming removed 4 bases from V and 0 bases from J, with 13 bases in between. For the CDR3, the DNA is TGTGCCAGCAGCTCGCCCAGGGGAAGCTCCTACGAGCAGTACTTC. This translates into CASSSPRGSSYEQYF.

This clonotype was counted ten times or more. The chain is built from TRBV27 and TRBJ2-3, with 8 bases aligning to TRBD1. V was pared by 7 bases and J by 12 bases, with 18 bases of the junction left unmatched. CDR1 MNHEY and CDR2 SMNVEV come from the germline V gene (reference sequence). The CDR3 is 15 amino acids. The CDR3 is CASTTTGRGRTLQYF. CDR3 nucleotide sequence: TGTGCCAGCACTACCACGGGCAGGGGGCGCACGTTACAGTATTTT.

This clonotype showed up just a few times. The chain combines TRBV20-1 with TRBJ1-5; D perhaps matches TRBD1 (6 bases). V lost 0 bases, J lost 0 bases, and 12 bases lay in between. Germline CDR1 and CDR2: DFQATT and SNEGSKA (reference sequence). This CDR3 is 16 amino acids long. This chain's CDR3 is CSARDWGGSSNQPQHF. CDR3 nucleotide sequence: TGCAGTGCTAGAGATTGGGGGGGCTCTAGCAATCAGCCCCAGCATTTT.

This clonotype appeared many times. The J gene is TRBJ2-7, the V gene TRBV12-3 or TRBV12-4; no clear D gene. The CDR3 is 11 residues long. Trimming took off 5 bases at V and 4 bases at J, with 6 bases between the two ends. The CDR3 sequence is CASSTVYEQYF. Written as DNA, the CDR3 is TGTGCCAGCAGTACAGTATACGAGCAGTACTTC.

This clonotype turned up a few times. V is TRBV29-1 and J is TRBJ2-1, with 10 nucleotides matching TRBD1. V gave up 5 bases and J gave up 9 bases; unmatched junction bases: 10. CDR1 and CDR2 (germline): SQVTM, ANQGSEA. The length of the CDR3 is 14 residues. This CDR3 is CSVNRDRGVSEQFF. CDR3 bases: TGCAGCGTTAACCGGGACAGGGGAGTCAGTGAGCAGTTCTTC.

This clonotype occurred a few times. This chain links TRBV7-2 with TRBJ2-7; TRBD1 aligns across 10 bases. The CDR3 runs 13 residues. Germline CDR1 SGHTA, CDR2 FQGNSA. With V trimmed by 8 bases and J by 3 bases, 4 bases remained unmatched. The CDR3 region has the DNA TGTGCCAGCGAGAGGGACAGGGGCTACGAGCAGTACTTC. Protein product: CASERDRGYEQYF.

This clonotype was seen at least ten times. This chain links TRBV30 with TRBJ2-2, with unresolved D. CDR3 length equals 11 residues. Looked up from germline, CDR1 is GTSNPN and CDR2 is SVGIG (reference sequence). Trimming took off 4 bases at V and 7 bases at J, with 7 bases between the two ends. The CDR3 spells CAWTSLGELFF. CDR3 DNA: TGTGCCTGGACGTCTCTCGGGGAGCTGTTTTTT.

In its sample, this clonotype was seen many times. The rearrangement joins TRBV7-9 to TRBJ1-1, with 7 bases aligning to TRBD1. J was trimmed by 3 bases and V by 5 bases; bases with no gene match: 6. Per germline, CDR1 SEHNR and CDR2 FQNEAQ (reference sequence). The CDR3 sequence is 14 residues long. In nucleotides, the CDR3 is TGTGCCAGCAGCCCGACAGGGACCCACACTGAAGCTTTCTTT. Translation: CASSPTGTHTEAFF.

The chain has TRBV6-6 and TRBJ1-5; no reliable D call. In germline, CDR1 is MNHNY, CDR2 SVGAGI (reference sequence). This CDR3 region has 12 residues. Trimming removed 2 bases from V and 7 bases from J, with 6 bases in between. The CDR3 sequence is CASSYVGQPQHF. The CDR3 region has the DNA TGTGCCAGCAGTTACGTTGGCCAGCCCCAGCATTTT.

Only a few counts were recorded for this clonotype. V is TRBV28 and J is TRBJ2-5; 10 bases line up with TRBD1. The V gene end was trimmed by 10 bases and the J gene end by 5 bases; junction bases not matched to a gene: 25. Germline lookup yields CDR1 MDHEN and CDR2 SYDVKM. There are 19 residues in the CDR3. CDR3 sequence (DNA): TGTGCCACTACGACTAAAGGAATACGGGACAGGGGCTTGGAGGAGACCCAGTACTTC. Amino acids: CATTTKGIRDRGLEETQYF.

V usage is TRBV6-1 and J usage is TRBJ1-1, with D maybe TRBD1 (6 bases). This CDR3 region has 16 residues. Germline V gene data show CDR1 as MNHNS and CDR2 as SASEGT. With 5 bases removed from V and 1 base from J, the gap between germline ends came to 17 bases. CDR3 sequence: CASSPLGVGANTEAFF. DNA of the CDR3: TGTGCCAGCAGTCCCCTAGGGGTGGGGGCGAACACTGAAGCTTTCTTT.

This chain joins TRBV6-5 and TRBJ2-7; the match to TRBD1 covers 9 bases. The CDR3 loop spans 16 amino acids. CDR1 and CDR2 (germline): MNHEY, SVGAGI. V gave up 0 bases and J gave up 6 bases; unmatched junction bases: 9. The CDR3 is CASSYSLGTGSGEQYF. CDR3 in DNA: TGTGCCAGCAGTTACTCTTTGGGGACAGGGTCCGGCGAGCAGTACTTC.

The chain has TRBV21-1 and TRBJ2-1; TRBD1, the table's D call, was not compared with the DNA. TRBV21-1 is flagged as a pseudogene. This CDR3 comprises 15 residues. The CDR3 sequence: CASSKAPGPCNEQFF. For the CDR3, the DNA is TGTGCCAGCAGCAAGGCCCCGGGACCCTGCAATGAGCAGTTCTTC.

This clonotype appeared a few times. The chain couples TRBV7-8 to TRBJ2-1; a possible D gene is TRBD1 (6 bases). Per germline, CDR1 SGHVS and CDR2 FQNEAQ. The CDR3 is made up of 13 amino acids. Trimming shortened V by 4 bases and J by 12 bases, and 16 bases separated the two germline ends. CDR3 region: CASSWTNRVPQFF. The CDR3 DNA is TGTGCCAGCAGCTGGACGAACAGGGTACCGCAGTTCTTC. The full variable domain, in which reference TRBV7-8 and TRBJ2-1 provide the parts outside the CDR3, is GAGVSQSPRYKVAKRGQDVALRCDPISGHVSLFWYQQALGQGPEFLTYFQNEAQLDKSGLPSDRFFAERPEGSVSTLKIQRTQQEDSAVYLCASSWTNRVPQFFGPGTRLTVL.

In its sample, this clonotype was seen a few times. The J gene is TRBJ2-5, the V gene TRBV7-2, with D maybe TRBD2 (7 bases). The germline CDR1 and CDR2 sequences are SGHTA and FQGNSA. This CDR3 spans 15 amino acids. V was shortened by 5 bases and J by 2 bases, with 15 bases between the two germline ends. The CDR3 nucleotides are TGTGCCAGCAGCCGGGATGGGAGGGGGCAAGAGACCCAGTACTTC. Encoded protein: CASSRDGRGQETQYF.

This clonotype was seen repeatedly, ten times or more. The V and J genes are TRBV5-6 and TRBJ2-2; unclear D gene. Germline loops: CDR1 SGHDT, CDR2 YYEEEE. The CDR3 totals 14 residues. Trimming shortened V by 4 bases and J by 2 bases, and 9 bases separated the two germline ends. CDR3 amino acids: CASSRDVNTGELFF. In nucleotides, the CDR3 is TGTGCCAGCAGCCGTGACGTTAACACCGGGGAGCTGTTTTTT. Drawing the rest from reference TRBV5-6 and TRBJ2-2, the complete variable domain is DAGVTQSPTHLIKTRGQQVTLRCSPKSGHDTVSWYQQALGQGPQFIFQYYEEEERQRGNFPDRFSGHQFPNYSSELNVNALLLGDSALYLCASSRDVNTGELFFGEGSRLTVL.

This sequence joins TRBV27 and TRBJ2-7; D is possibly TRBD1 (6 bases). Trimming took off 2 bases at V and 3 bases at J, with 17 bases between the two ends. The CDR3 loop spans 16 amino acids. From germline, CDR1 is MNHEY and CDR2 SMNVEV (reference sequence). The CDR3 here is CASSLIASSGVYEQYF. CDR3 in DNA: TGTGCCAGCAGTTTAATAGCGAGTTCAGGGGTCTACGAGCAGTACTTC.

The table lists this clonotype with a few counts. This rearrangement joins TRBV18 to TRBJ2-7; either TRBD1 or TRBD2 may fit D (5 bases each). Germline CDR1 KGHSH, CDR2 LQKENI. The V gene lost 3 bases and the J gene lost 6 bases, with 12 bases spanning the gap. This CDR3 has 13 amino acids. Here the CDR3 reads CASSPPGTREQYF. The CDR3 DNA reads as TGTGCCAGCTCACCCCCAGGGACCCGCGAGCAGTACTTC.

The chain uses TRBV28 and TRBJ2-4; TRBD1 agrees at 9 bases. The ends lost 3 bases at V and 7 bases at J; junction bases unmatched: 7. The CDR3 covers 15 residues. The germline V gene encodes CDR1 MDHEN and CDR2 SYDVKM. DNA for the CDR3: TGTGCCAGCAGTTTCCAAGGGACAGGGCTCAACATTCAGTACTTC. This gives the protein CASSFQGTGLNIQYF.

V gene TRBV27 combines with J gene TRBJ2-3, with 9 bases fitting TRBD1. The CDR3 has 20 residues. Looked up from germline, CDR1 is MNHEY and CDR2 is SMNVEV (reference sequence). Trimming took 6 bases from V and 0 from J; bases not matched to a gene: 19. CDR3 residues: CASRHSRGQGYYFSTDTQYF. As DNA, the CDR3 is TGTGCCAGCAGACACTCGCGGGGACAGGGATACTACTTTAGCACAGATACGCAGTATTTT.

This clonotype appeared a few times. The chain employs TRBV20-1 and TRBJ2-3; TRBD2 might be the D (6 bases). Trimming took 5 bases from V and 7 from J, leaving 19 bases between them. This CDR3 is 14 amino acids long. Germline V gene sequence: CDR1 DFQATT, CDR2 SNEGSKA (reference sequence). CDR3 region: CSAYQDPGVYTQYF. In DNA, the CDR3 is TGCAGTGCTTATCAGGACCCGGGGGTGTATACGCAGTATTTT.

In its sample, this clonotype was seen many times. The chain couples TRBV29-1 to TRBJ2-7; 10 bases line up with TRBD1. The CDR3 has 12 residues. Germline V gene data show CDR1 as SQVTM and CDR2 as ANQGSEA. Trimming cost V 6 bases and J 5 bases; bases outside gene matches: 4. The CDR3 DNA is TGCAGCGTCGGACAGGGGGGAAACGAGCAGTACTTC. Translating it yields CSVGQGGNEQYF.

This chain uses TRBV24-1 with TRBJ2-3, with 9 positions matching TRBD1. The CDR3 is 15 amino acids. Germline CDR1 is KGHDR and CDR2 is SFDVKD. Trimming removed 3 bases from V and 8 bases from J; junction bases left unmatched: 8. The DNA of the CDR3 is TGTGCCACCAGTGATCCGGGACAGGGTGCGGGTACGCAGTATTTT. It codes for CATSDPGQGAGTQYF.

This clonotype was recorded a few times. The genes are TRBV6-2 or TRBV6-3 and TRBJ2-1; D may be TRBD1 or TRBD2 (5 bases each). The CDR3 has 18 residues. Germline V gives CDR1 MNHEY, CDR2 SVGEGT. Deletions cut 7 bases from V and 2 bases from J, with 24 bases between. The CDR3 coding sequence is TGTGCCAGCACCCCACAACTTCCCGGGACCAGCACCTACAATGAGCAGTTCTTC. This codes for CASTPQLPGTSTYNEQFF.

This clonotype was observed a few times. The CDR3 region has the DNA TGTGCCACCAGCAGCGACGGGATCGGAGATACGCAGTATTTT. Its protein is CATSSDGIGDTQYF. The V call is TRBV15, the J call TRBJ2-3; tentatively, D is TRBD2 (5 bases). The CDR3 is 14 amino acids. V was trimmed by 3 bases and J by 5 bases, leaving 12 bases between them. Germline V gene lookup returns CDR1 LNHNV and CDR2 YYDKDF (reference sequence).